This T cell receptor beta chain originates from a study of cytomegalovirus exposure and HLA in healthy donors. Study results and caveats: Earlier analysis found most TCR beta V segments productive about 87% or about 30% of the time. Investigators reported 164 TCR beta chains as tied to cytomegalovirus.

For this clone: The antigen remains unidentified.

CDR1 is MNHNY and CDR2 is SVGAGI in the germline V gene (reference sequence). This CDR3 spans 13 amino acids. V was trimmed by 4 bases and J by 5 bases, leaving 11 bases between them. Both 60 Vbeta primers and 13 Jbeta primers went into the PCR. Generated by immunoSEQ multiplex PCR, the TCRdb table keeps only in-frame clones and is missing some. The repertoire includes 80,000 to 100,000 clones, more than 65% of them detected once, and more than 15% sits in the top ten. The source material was PBMCs. The receptor comes from a woman between 18 and 29 years old in good health and CMV-seropositive. The genes are TRBV6-6 and TRBJ1-1; D perhaps matches TRBD1 (6 bases). CDR3 loop: CASSFEGVTEAFF. In nucleotides, the CDR3 is TGTGCCAGCAGTTTTGAGGGGGTAACTGAAGCTTTCTTT.